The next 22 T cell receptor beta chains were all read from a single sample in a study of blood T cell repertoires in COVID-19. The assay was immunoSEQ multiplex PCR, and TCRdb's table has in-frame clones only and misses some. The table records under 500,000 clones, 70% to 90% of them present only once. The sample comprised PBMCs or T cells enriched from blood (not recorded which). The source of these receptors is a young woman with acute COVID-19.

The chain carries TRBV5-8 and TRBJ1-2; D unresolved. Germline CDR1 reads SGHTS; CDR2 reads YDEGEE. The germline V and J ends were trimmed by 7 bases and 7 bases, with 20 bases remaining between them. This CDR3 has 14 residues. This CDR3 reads CASSYSDGGGGYTF. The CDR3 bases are TGTGCCAGCTCTTATTCAGACGGAGGAGGTGGCTACACCTTC.

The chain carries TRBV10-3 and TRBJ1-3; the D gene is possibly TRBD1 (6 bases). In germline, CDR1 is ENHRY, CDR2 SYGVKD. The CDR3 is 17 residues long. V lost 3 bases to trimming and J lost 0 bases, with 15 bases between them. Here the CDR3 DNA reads TGTGCCATCAGTGATAAACAGGGCGTCACCTCTGGAAACACCATATATTTT. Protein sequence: CAISDKQGVTSGNTIYF.

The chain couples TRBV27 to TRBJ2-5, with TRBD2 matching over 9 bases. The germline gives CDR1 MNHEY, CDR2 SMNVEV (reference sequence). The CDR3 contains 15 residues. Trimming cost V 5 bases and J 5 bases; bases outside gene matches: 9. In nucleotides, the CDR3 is TGTGCCAGCAGTACCTTAGCGGGAGTGGGGGAGACCCAGTACTTC. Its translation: CASSTLAGVGETQYF.

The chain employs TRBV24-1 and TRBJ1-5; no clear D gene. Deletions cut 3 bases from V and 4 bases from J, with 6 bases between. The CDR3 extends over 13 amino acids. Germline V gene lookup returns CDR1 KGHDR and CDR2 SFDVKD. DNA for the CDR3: TGTGCCACCAGTGATACCGGGAATCAGCCCCAGCATTTT. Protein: CATSDTGNQPQHF.

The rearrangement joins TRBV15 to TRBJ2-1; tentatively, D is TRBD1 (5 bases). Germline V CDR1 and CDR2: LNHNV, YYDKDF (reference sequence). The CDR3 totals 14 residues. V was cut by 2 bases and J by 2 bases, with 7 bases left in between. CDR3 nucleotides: TGTGCCACCAGCAGAAAGGACACCTACAATGAGCAGTTCTTC. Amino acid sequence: CATSRKDTYNEQFF.

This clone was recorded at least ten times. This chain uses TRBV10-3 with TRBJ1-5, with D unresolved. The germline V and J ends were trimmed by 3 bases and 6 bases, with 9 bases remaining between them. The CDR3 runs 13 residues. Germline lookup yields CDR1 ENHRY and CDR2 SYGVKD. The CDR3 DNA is TGTGCCATCAGTGAACCGTCGGGTCAGCCCCAGCATTTT. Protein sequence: CAISEPSGQPQHF.

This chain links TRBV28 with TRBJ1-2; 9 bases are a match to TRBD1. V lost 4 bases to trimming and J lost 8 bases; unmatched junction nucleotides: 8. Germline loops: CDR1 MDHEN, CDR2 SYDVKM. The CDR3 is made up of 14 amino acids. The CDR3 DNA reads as TGTGCCAGCAGTTCTCTACAGGGGGCGCGAGGCTACACCTTC. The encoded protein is CASSSLQGARGYTF.

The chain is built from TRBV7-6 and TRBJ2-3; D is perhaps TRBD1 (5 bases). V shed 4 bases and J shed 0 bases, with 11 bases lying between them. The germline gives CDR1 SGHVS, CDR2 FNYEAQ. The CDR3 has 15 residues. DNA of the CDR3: TGTGCCAGCAGCTCCCAGGGTTCTAGCACAGATACGCAGTATTTT. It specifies CASSSQGSSTDTQYF.

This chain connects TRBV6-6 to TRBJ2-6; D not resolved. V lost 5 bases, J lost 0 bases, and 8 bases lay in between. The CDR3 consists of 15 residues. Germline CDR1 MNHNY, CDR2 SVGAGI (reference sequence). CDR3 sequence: CASSQTLSGANVLTF. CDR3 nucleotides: TGTGCCAGCAGTCAGACTCTCTCTGGGGCCAACGTCCTGACTTTC.

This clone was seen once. This chain's CDR3 is CAEDERGPYEQYF. In nucleotides, the CDR3 is TGTGCCGAAGATGAGCGGGGACCCTACGAGCAGTACTTC. The chain links TRBV3-1 (or the pseudogene TRBV3-2) to TRBJ2-7; 7 positions match TRBD2. The CDR3 has 13 residues. In germline, CDR1 is LGHDT, CDR2 YNNKEL (reference sequence). V was pared by 11 bases and J by 2 bases, with 9 bases of the junction left unmatched.

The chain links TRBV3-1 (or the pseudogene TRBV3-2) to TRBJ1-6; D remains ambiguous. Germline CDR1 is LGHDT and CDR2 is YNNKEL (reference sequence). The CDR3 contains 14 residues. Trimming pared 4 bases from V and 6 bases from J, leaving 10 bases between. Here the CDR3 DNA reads TGTGCCAGCAGCCGCTACCCTGGTAATTCACCCCTCCACTTT. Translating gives CASSRYPGNSPLHF.

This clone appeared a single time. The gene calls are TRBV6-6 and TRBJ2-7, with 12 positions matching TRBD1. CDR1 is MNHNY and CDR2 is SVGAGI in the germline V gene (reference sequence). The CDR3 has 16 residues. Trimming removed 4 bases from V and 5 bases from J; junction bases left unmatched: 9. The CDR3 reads CASSFSTGTGGHEQYF. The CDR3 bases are TGTGCCAGCAGTTTTTCAACCGGGACAGGGGGCCACGAGCAGTACTTC.

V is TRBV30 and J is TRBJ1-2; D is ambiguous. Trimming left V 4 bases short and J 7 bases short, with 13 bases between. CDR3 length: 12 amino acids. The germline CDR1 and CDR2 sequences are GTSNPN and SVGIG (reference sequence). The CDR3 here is CAWKEGPPGYTF. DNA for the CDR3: TGTGCCTGGAAGGAGGGTCCCCCTGGCTACACCTTC.

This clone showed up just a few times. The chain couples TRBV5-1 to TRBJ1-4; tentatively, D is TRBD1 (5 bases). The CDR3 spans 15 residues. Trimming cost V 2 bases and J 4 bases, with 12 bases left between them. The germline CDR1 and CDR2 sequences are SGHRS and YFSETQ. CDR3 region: CASSLTGVGNEKLFF. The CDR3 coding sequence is TGCGCCAGCAGCTTAACAGGCGTCGGTAATGAAAAACTGTTTTTT.

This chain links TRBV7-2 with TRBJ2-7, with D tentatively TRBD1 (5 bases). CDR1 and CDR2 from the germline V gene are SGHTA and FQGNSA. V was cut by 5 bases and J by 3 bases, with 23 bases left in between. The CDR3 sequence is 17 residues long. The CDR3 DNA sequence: TGTGCCAGCAGCACCCCCAGCCAGGGTAACCACTACTACGAGCAGTACTTC. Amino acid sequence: CASSTPSQGNHYYEQYF.

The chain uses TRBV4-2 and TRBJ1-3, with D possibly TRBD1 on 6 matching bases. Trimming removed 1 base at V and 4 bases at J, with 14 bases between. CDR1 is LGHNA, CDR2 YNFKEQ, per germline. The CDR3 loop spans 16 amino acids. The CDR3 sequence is CASSQGVPGAGNTIYF. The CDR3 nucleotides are TGTGCCAGCAGCCAAGGAGTGCCAGGGGCGGGAAACACCATATATTTT.

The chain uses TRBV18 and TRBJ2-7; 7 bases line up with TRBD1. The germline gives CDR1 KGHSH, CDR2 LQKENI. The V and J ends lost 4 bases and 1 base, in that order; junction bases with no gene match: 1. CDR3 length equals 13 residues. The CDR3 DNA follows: TGTGCCAGCTCACAGACAGGGTCCTACGAGCAGTACTTC. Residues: CASSQTGSYEQYF.

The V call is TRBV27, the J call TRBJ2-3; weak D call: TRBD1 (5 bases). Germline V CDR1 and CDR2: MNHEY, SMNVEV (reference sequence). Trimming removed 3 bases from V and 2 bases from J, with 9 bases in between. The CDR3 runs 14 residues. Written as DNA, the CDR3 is TGTGCCAGCAGTTTTAACAGGTACACAGATACGCAGTATTTT. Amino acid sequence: CASSFNRYTDTQYF.

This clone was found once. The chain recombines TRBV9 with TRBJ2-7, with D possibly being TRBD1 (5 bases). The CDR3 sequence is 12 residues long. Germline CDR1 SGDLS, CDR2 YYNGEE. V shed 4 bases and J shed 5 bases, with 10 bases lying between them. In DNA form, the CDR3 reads TGTGCCAGCAGCCCCCAGGGAAACGAGCAGTACTTC. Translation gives CASSPQGNEQYF.

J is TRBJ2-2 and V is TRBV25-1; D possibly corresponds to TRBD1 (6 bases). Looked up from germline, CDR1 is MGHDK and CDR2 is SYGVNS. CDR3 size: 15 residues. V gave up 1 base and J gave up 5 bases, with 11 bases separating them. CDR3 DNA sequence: TGTGCCAGCAGTGAATCAACAGGGTGGACCGGGGAGCTGTTTTTT. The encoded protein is CASSESTGWTGELFF. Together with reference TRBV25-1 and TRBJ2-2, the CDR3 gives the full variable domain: EADIYQTPRYLVIGTGKKITLECSQTMGHDKMYWYQQDPGMELHLIHYSYGVNSTEKGDLSSESTVSRIRTEHFPLTLESARPSHTSQYLCASSESTGWTGELFFGEGSRLTVL.

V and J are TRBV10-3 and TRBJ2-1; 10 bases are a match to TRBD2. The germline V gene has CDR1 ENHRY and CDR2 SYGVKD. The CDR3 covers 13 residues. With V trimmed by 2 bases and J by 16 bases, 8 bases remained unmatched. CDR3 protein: CAISERSGGAIFF. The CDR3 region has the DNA TGTGCCATCAGTGAGCGAAGCGGGGGGGCCATATTCTTC.

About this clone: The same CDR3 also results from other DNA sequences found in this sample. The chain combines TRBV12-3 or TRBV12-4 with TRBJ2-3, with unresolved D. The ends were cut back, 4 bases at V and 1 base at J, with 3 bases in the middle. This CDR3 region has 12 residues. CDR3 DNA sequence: TGTGCCAGCAGTTCCGGCACAGATACGCAGTATTTT. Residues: CASSSGTDTQYF.